The rows below give T cell receptor beta chains drawn from one sample of a study of cytomegalovirus exposure and HLA in healthy donors. Clones were read by immunoSEQ multiplex PCR, and TCRdb kept only the in-frame ones, dropping some. The sample has around 150,000 clones; about 80% are singletons. The sample comprised PBMCs. The receptor set was obtained from a man aged 50 to 59 in good health and CMV-seropositive. Both conserved end residues are part of each CDR3. The D gene is left open where the match is weak. Clone size, where shown, is once, few, many, or a class for clones that have expanded.

d_call	clone_size	v_call	j_call	cdr3_aa	cdr3_nt
-	medium-sized	TRBV5-4	TRBJ2-7	CASSLGGYEQYF	TGTGCCAGCAGCTTGGGCGGCTACGAGCAGTACTTC
TRBD1	-	TRBV9	TRBJ2-2	CASSGTGGFVTGELFF	TGTGCCAGCAGCGGGACAGGGGGCTTCGTCACCGGGGAGCTGTTTTTT
TRBD2	once	TRBV29-1	TRBJ2-3	CSVLGLAGAVDTQYF	TGCAGCGTTCTCGGACTAGCGGGGGCCGTGGATACGCAGTATTTT
TRBD1	-	TRBV5-5	TRBJ1-2	CASSLPGQGWGYTF	TGTGCCAGCAGCTTGCCCGGACAGGGTTGGGGCTACACCTTC
-	-	TRBV10-3	TRBJ2-1	CAISESTGQGGEQFF	TGTGCCATCAGTGAGTCGACCGGGCAAGGGGGTGAGCAGTTCTTC
-	-	TRBV5-1	TRBJ2-7	CASSLVDNRVGEQYF	TGCGCCAGCAGCTTGGTGGATAACAGGGTAGGCGAGCAGTACTTC
-	-	TRBV19	TRBJ1-5	CASRETSYSNQPQHF	TGTGCCAGTAGGGAGACCTCTTATAGCAATCAGCCCCAGCATTTT
-	few	TRBV5-6	TRBJ1-1	CASSYGVREARAFF	TGTGCCAGCAGCTATGGAGTCAGGGAGGCAAGAGCTTTCTTT
TRBD1	-	TRBV5-1	TRBJ2-5	CASSFGTVQETQYF	TGCGCCAGCAGCTTTGGGACAGTACAAGAGACCCAGTACTTC
TRBD2	-	TRBV10-3	TRBJ2-1	CAISESTGGIYNEQFF	TGTGCCATCAGTGAGTCAACGGGGGGGATCTACAATGAGCAGTTCTTC
-	-	TRBV5-1	TRBJ2-7	CASSLGVPGYEQYF	TGCGCCAGCAGCTTGGGGGTTCCGGGCTACGAGCAGTACTTC
TRBD1	-	TRBV18	TRBJ2-7	CASSPGQGAYEQYF	TGTGCCAGCTCACCCGGACAGGGGGCCTACGAGCAGTACTTC
TRBD1	-	TRBV5-6	TRBJ1-5	CASSADRANQPQHF	TGTGCCAGCAGCGCTGACAGGGCCAATCAGCCCCAGCATTTT
TRBD1	-	TRBV27	TRBJ1-4	CASRSTGRDEKLFF	TGTGCCAGCAGGTCGACAGGGCGGGACGAAAAACTGTTTTTT
TRBD1	-	TRBV18	TRBJ1-5	CASSWDRGEPQHF	TGTGCCAGCTCATGGGACAGGGGAGAGCCCCAGCATTTT
-	-	TRBV4-1	TRBJ1-1	CASSQDPSVNTEAFF	TGCGCCAGCAGCCAAGATCCCTCCGTGAACACTGAAGCTTTCTTT
-	-	TRBV5-4	TRBJ1-1	CASSLAAGRDTEAFF	TGTGCCAGCAGCTTGGCTGCAGGGAGGGACACTGAAGCTTTCTTT
-	-	TRBV10-2	TRBJ2-7	CASSAQALSYEQYF	TGCGCCAGCAGTGCACAGGCATTATCCTACGAGCAGTACTTC
-	few	TRBV11-3	TRBJ2-1	CASSLGESSYNEQFF	TGTGCCAGCAGCTTAGGAGAGAGCTCCTACAATGAGCAGTTCTTC
-	-	TRBV18	TRBJ2-3	CASSPPEVAANTDTQYF	TGTGCCAGCTCACCACCGGAAGTAGCGGCAAACACAGATACGCAGTATTTT
-	-	TRBV7-8	TRBJ1-2	CASSLRTDSYGYTF	TGTGCCAGCAGCTTAAGGACAGATTCCTATGGCTACACCTTC
TRBD2	once	TRBV7-9	TRBJ2-1	CASSYGTTSGGSEQFF	TGTGCCAGCAGCTACGGAACGACTAGCGGGGGGAGTGAGCAGTTCTTC
-	-	TRBV27	TRBJ2-2	CASSSPAVRGTGELFF	TGTGCCAGCAGTTCGCCAGCAGTGCGGGGCACCGGGGAGCTGTTTTTT
TRBD1	-	TRBV7-9	TRBJ1-2	CASSDHRGRKIYGYTF	TGTGCCAGCAGCGATCACAGGGGGCGGAAGATCTATGGCTACACCTTC
-	-	TRBV5-4	TRBJ1-1	CASSLVGGGTEAFF	TGTGCCAGCAGCTTGGTTGGGGGGGGGACTGAAGCTTTCTTT
-	-	TRBV10-1	TRBJ1-1	CASSTGQSEAFF	TGCGCCAGCAGTACAGGACAGAGTGAAGCTTTCTTT